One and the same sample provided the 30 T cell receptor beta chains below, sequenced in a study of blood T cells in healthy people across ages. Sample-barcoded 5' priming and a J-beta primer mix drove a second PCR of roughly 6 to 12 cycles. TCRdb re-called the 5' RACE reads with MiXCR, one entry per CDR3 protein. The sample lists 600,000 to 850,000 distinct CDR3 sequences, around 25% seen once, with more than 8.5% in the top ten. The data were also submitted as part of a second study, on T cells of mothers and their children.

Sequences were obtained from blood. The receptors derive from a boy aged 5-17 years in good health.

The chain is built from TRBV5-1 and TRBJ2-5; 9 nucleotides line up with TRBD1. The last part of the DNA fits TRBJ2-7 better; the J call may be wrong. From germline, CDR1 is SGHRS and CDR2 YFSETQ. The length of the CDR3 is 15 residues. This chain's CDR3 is CASSRTGGEWSEQYF. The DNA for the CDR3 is TGCGCCAGCAGCAGAACAGGGGGCGAATGGAGCGAGCAGTACTTC.

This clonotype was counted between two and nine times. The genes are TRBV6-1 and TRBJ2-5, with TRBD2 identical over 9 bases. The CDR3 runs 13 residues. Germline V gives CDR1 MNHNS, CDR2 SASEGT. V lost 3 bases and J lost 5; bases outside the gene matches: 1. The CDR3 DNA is TGTGCCAGCAGTGATGGACTAGCGGAGACCCAGTACTTC. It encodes CASSDGLAETQYF.

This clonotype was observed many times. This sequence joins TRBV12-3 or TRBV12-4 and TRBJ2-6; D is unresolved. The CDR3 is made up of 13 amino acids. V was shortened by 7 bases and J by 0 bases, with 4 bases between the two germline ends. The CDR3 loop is CASTSSGANVLTF. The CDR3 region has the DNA TGTGCCAGCACTTCCTCTGGGGCCAACGTCCTGACTTTC.

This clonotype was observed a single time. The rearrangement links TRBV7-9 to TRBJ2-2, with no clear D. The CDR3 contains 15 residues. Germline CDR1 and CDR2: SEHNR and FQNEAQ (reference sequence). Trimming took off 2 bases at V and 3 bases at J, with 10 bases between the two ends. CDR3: CASSLWYPYTGELFF. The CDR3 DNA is TGTGCCAGCAGCTTATGGTACCCTTACACCGGGGAGCTGTTTTTT.

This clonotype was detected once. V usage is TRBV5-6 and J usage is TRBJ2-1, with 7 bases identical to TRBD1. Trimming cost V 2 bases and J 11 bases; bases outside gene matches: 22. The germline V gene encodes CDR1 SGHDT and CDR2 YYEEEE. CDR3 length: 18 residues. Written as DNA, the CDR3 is TGTGCCAGCAGCTTCCGCTTACCGGGACAGCTAAACTCGGCTCAGCAGTTCTTC. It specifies CASSFRLPGQLNSAQQFF.

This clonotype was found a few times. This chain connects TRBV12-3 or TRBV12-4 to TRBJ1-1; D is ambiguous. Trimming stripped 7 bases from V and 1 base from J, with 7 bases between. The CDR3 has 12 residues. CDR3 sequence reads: CASKRQNTEAFF. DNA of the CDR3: TGTGCCAGCAAACGGCAGAACACTGAAGCTTTCTTT.

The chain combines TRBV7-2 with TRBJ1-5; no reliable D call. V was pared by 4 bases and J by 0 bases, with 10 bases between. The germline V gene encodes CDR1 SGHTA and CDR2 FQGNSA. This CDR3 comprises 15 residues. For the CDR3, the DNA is TGTGCCAGCAGCTCGGCAGAGTTTAGCAATCAGCCCCAGCATTTT. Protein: CASSSAEFSNQPQHF.

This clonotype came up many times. Here the CDR3 DNA reads TGTGCCAGCAAATACAGGCTAGCGGGGGGGGAGCAGTACTTC. Translation: CASKYRLAGGEQYF. The gene calls are TRBV6-5 and TRBJ2-7; TRBD2 agrees at 12 bases. The CDR3 loop spans 14 amino acids. Per the germline V gene, CDR1 is MNHEY and CDR2 is SVGAGI. After removal of 7 bases from V and 7 bases from J, the junction contained 8 bases not matched to a gene.

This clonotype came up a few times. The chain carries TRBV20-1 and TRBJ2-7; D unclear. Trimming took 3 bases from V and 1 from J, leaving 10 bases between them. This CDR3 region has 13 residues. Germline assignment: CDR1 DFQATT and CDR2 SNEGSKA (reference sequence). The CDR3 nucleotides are TGCAGTGCTAGTCTGGGCCCGTCCTACGAGCAGTACTTC. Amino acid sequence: CSASLGPSYEQYF.

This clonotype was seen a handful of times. CDR3 loop: CASSERTQYF. The CDR3 DNA reads TGTGCCAGCAGTGAGCGCACGCAGTATTTT. V gene TRBV2 combines with J gene TRBJ2-3; D not resolved. Germline V gene sequence: CDR1 SNHLY, CDR2 FYNNEI. The CDR3 contains 10 residues. The V and J ends lost 3 bases and 9 bases respectively, with 4 bases between them.

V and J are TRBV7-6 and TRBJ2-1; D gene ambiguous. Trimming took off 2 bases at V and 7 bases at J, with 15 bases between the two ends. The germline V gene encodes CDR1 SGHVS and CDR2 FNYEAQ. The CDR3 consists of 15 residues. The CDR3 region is CASSLLGSLVNEQFF. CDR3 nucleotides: TGTGCCAGCAGCTTACTGGGCTCTTTGGTAAATGAGCAGTTCTTC.

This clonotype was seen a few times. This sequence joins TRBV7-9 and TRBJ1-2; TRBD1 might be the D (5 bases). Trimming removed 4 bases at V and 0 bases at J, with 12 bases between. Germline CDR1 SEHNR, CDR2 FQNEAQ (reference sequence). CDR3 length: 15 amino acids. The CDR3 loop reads CASSSPGLANYGYTF. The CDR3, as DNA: TGTGCCAGCAGCTCCCCGGGGCTAGCTAACTATGGCTACACCTTC.

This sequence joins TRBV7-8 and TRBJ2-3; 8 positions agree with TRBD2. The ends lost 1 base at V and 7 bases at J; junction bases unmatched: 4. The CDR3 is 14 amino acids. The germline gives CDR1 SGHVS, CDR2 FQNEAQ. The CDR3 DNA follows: TGTGCCAGCAGCTTAGACAGACTAGCGAATACGCAGTATTTT. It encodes CASSLDRLANTQYF.

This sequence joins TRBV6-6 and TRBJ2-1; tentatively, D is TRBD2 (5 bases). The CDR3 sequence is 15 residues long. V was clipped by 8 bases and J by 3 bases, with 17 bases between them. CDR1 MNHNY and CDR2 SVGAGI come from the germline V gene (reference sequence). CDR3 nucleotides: TGTGCCAGCCTATCCGACTATTCCGTCTACAATGAGCAGTTCTTC. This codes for CASLSDYSVYNEQFF.

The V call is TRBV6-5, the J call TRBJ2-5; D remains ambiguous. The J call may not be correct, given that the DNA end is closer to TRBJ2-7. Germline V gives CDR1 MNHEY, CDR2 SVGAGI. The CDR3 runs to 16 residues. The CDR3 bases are TGTGCCAGCAGTTACTCCGGCGCAAGGAGCTCCTACGAGCAGTACTTC. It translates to CASSYSGARSSYEQYF.

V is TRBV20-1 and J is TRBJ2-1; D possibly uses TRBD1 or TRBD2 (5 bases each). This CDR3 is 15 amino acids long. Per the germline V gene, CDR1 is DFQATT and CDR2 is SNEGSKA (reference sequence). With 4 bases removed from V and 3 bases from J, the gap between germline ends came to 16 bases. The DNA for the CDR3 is TGCAGTGCTACGTGGGACCGATCCTACTACAATGAGCAGTTCTTC. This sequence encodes CSATWDRSYYNEQFF.

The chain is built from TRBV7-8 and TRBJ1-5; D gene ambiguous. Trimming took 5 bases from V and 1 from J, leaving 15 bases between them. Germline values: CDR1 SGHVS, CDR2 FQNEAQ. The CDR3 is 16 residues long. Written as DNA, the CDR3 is TGTGCCAGCAGCCCGGATTTACTTAGGAGCAATCAGCCCCAGCATTTT. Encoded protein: CASSPDLLRSNQPQHF.

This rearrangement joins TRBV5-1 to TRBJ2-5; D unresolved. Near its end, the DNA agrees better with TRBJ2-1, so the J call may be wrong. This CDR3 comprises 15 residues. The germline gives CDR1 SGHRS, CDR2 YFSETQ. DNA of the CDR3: TGCGCCAGCAGCTTGAGTGTCTCTAGGGTGAATGAGCAGTTCTTC. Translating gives CASSLSVSRVNEQFF.

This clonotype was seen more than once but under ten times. CDR3 DNA sequence: TGTGCCAGCAGCGTCCGGGGAAGGGCTAATGAAAAACTGTTTTTT. It specifies CASSVRGRANEKLFF. The chain links TRBV27 to TRBJ1-4; D gene ambiguous. The CDR3 totals 15 residues. Germline CDR1 reads MNHEY; CDR2 reads SMNVEV (reference sequence). The germline V and J ends were trimmed by 6 bases and 3 bases, with 14 bases remaining between them.

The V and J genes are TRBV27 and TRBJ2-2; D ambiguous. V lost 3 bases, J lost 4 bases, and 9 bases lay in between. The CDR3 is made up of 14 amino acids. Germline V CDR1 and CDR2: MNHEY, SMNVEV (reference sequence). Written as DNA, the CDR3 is TGTGCCAGCAGTTTTCGGCAGATCACCGGGGAGCTGTTTTTT. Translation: CASSFRQITGELFF.

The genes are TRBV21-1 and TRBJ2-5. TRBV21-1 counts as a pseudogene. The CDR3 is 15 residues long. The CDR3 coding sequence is TGTGCCAGCAGCAAACAGTGGGGAATCCAAGAGACCCAGTACTTC. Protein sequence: CASSKQWGIQETQYF.

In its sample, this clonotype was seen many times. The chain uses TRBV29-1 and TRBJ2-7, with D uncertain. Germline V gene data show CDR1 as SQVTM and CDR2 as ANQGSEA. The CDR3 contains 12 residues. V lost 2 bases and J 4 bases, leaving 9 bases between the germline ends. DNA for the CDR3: TGCAGCGTTGAATATCTCGGATACGAGCAGTACTTC. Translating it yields CSVEYLGYEQYF.

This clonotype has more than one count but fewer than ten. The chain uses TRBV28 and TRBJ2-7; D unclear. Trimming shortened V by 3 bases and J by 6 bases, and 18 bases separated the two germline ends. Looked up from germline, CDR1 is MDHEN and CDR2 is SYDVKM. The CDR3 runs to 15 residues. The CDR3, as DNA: TGTGCCAGCAGTTTCAATGAGGACCGCCCCCCCGAGCAGTACTTC. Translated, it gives CASSFNEDRPPEQYF.

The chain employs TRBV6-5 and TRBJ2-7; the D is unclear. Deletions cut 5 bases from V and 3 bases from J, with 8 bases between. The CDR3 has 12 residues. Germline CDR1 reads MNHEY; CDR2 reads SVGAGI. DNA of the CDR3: TGTGCCAGCAGTGATGCCCGCTACGAGCAGTACTTC. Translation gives CASSDARYEQYF.

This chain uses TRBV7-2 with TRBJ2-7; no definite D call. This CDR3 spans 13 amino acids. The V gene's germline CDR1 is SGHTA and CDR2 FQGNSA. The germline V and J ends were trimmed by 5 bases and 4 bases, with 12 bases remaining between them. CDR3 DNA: TGTGCCAGCAGCCCCCCGGGTCTTTACGAGCAGTACTTC. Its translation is CASSPPGLYEQYF.

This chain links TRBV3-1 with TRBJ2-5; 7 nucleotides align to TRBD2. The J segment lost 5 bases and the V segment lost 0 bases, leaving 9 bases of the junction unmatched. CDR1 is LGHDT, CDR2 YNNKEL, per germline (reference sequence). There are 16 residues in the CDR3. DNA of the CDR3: TGTGCCAGCAGCCAAGAGGGGGGAGGGAGAGGTGAGACCCAGTACTTC. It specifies CASSQEGGGRGETQYF.

This chain's CDR3 is CASSAETSTDTQYF. The CDR3 bases are TGTGCCAGCAGTGCGGAGACGAGCACAGATACGCAGTATTTT. This chain joins TRBV2 and TRBJ2-3; D call uncertain. This CDR3 spans 14 amino acids. The V end was cut by 4 bases, the J end by 0 bases, with 8 bases between. Germline CDR1 and CDR2: SNHLY and FYNNEI.

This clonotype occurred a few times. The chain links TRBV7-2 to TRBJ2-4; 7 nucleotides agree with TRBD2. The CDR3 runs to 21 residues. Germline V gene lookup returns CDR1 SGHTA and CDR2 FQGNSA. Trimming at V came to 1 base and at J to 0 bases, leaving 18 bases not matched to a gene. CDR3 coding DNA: TGTGCCAGCAGCTTAGACCCGGACGGCGGGGGTACGTCTCTAGCCAAAAACATTCAGTACTTC. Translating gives CASSLDPDGGGTSLAKNIQYF.

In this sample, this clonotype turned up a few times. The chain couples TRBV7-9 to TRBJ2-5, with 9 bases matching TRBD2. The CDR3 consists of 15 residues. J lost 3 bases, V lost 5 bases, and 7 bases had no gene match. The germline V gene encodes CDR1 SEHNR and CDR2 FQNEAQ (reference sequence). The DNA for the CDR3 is TGTGCCAGCAGCCAAGGAAGACTAGCGGAAGAGACCCAGTACTTC. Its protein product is CASSQGRLAEETQYF.

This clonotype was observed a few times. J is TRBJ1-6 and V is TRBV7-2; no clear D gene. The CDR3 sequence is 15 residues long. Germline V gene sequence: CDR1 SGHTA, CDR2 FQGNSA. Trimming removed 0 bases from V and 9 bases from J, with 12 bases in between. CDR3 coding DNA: TGTGCCAGCAGCTTAGCGCGCGGGTCTGGTTCACCCCTCCACTTT. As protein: CASSLARGSGSPLHF.